This T cell receptor beta chain is drawn from a study of blood T cell repertoires in COVID-19. The repertoire was sequenced with immunoSEQ multiplex PCR; TCRdb's copy has only in-frame clones and lacks some. The sample contains around 300,000 clones, roughly 85% of which appear only once. Cohort allocation depended upon clinical history that participants reported. This CDR3 region has 14 residues. The germline V gene encodes CDR1 SEHNR and CDR2 FQNEAQ (reference sequence). With V trimmed by 2 bases and J by 6 bases, 4 bases remained unmatched. Sequencing input: PBMCs or T cells enriched from blood (not recorded which). The clonotype was recovered from a woman between 45 and 65 years old who had recovered from COVID-19. The chain combines TRBV7-9 with TRBJ2-1, with 7 bases identical to TRBD2. As DNA, the CDR3 is TGTGCCAGCAGCTTAATAGCGGGCCGCAATGAGCAGTTCTTC. Translating it yields CASSLIAGRNEQFF.